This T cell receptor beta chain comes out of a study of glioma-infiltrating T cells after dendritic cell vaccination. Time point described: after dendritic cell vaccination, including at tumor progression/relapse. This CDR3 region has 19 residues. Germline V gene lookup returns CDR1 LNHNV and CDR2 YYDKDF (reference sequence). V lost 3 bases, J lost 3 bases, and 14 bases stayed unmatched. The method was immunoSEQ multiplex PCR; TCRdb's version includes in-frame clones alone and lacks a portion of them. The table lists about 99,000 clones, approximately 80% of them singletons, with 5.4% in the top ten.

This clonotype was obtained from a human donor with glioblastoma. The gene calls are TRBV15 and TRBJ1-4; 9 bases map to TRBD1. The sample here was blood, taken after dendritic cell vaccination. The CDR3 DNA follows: TGTGCCACCAGCAGGGTGCCGGGACAGGGCTTTTTGGCTAATGAAAAACTGTTTTTT. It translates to CATSRVPGQGFLANEKLFF.